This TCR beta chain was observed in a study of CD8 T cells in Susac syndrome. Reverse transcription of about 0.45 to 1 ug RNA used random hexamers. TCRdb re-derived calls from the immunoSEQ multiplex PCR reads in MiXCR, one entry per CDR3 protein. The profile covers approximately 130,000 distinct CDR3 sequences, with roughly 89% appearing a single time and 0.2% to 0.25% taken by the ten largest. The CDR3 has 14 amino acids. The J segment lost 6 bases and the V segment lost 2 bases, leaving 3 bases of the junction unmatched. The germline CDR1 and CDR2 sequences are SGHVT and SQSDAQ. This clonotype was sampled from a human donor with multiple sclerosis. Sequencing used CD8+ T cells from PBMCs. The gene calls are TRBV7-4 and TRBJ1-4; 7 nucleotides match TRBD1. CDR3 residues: CASSLPDRDEKLFF. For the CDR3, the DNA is TGTGCCAGCAGCTTACCCGACAGGGATGAAAAACTGTTTTTT.